The 7 T cell receptor beta chains in this list originate from one sample, sequenced in a study of blood T cell repertoires in COVID-19. Generated by immunoSEQ multiplex PCR, the TCRdb table keeps only in-frame clones and is missing some. This table holds 140,000 to 150,000 clones, around 72% found once. Specimen: peripheral blood. These receptors all come from a woman aged 60 to 75 with acute or convalescent COVID-19.

The chain employs TRBV20-1 and TRBJ2-3; 9 nucleotides line up with TRBD2. The J segment lost 1 base and the V segment lost 3 bases, leaving 5 bases of the junction unmatched. Germline CDR1 DFQATT, CDR2 SNEGSKA (reference sequence). This CDR3 is 15 amino acids long. CDR3 nucleotide sequence: TGCAGTGCTAGTCTCCTAGCGGGGCGCACAGATACGCAGTATTTT. Translating gives CSASLLAGRTDTQYF.

This clone was detected a few times. The gene calls are TRBV7-9 and TRBJ1-4; 9 nucleotides line up with TRBD1. Per the germline V gene, CDR1 is SEHNR and CDR2 is FQNEAQ (reference sequence). V was pared by 4 bases and J by 8 bases, with 5 bases of the junction left unmatched. This CDR3 comprises 14 residues. This CDR3 reads CASSWGTGPEKLFF. Written as DNA, the CDR3 is TGTGCCAGCAGCTGGGGGACAGGGCCAGAAAAACTGTTTTTT.

The rearrangement links TRBV3-1 (or the pseudogene TRBV3-2) to TRBJ1-6, with TRBD1 as a possible D gene (5 bases). The CDR3 runs to 15 residues. The V and J ends lost 4 bases and 7 bases respectively, with 14 bases between them. The germline V gene has CDR1 LGHDT and CDR2 YNNKEL (reference sequence). In DNA, the CDR3 is TGTGCCAGCAGCCTGATCGACAGTACCAATTCACCCCTCCACTTT. This translates into CASSLIDSTNSPLHF.

The J gene is TRBJ1-5, the V gene TRBV6-5; D is uncertain. Germline V lookup: CDR1 MNHEY, CDR2 SVGAGI. This CDR3 has 10 amino acids. CDR3 nucleotide sequence: TGTGTCGCGGGTTCCCAGCCCCAGCATTTT. Protein product: CVAGSQPQHF.

The chain carries TRBV28 and TRBJ2-3; 10 bases agree with TRBD2. The germline gives CDR1 MDHEN, CDR2 SYDVKM. V lost 6 bases and J lost 3; bases outside the gene matches: 15. This CDR3 has 18 amino acids. The CDR3 reads CASSLISGRAELTDTQYF. CDR3 nucleotide sequence: TGTGCCAGCAGCCTAATCAGCGGGAGGGCCGAGTTAACAGATACGCAGTATTTT.

This chain connects TRBV5-1 to TRBJ2-7; the match to TRBD2 covers 12 bases. J gave up 4 bases and V 4 bases, and 15 bases lay outside the gene matches. Germline V gives CDR1 SGHRS, CDR2 YFSETQ. CDR3 length: 18 amino acids. The CDR3 sequence: CASSDQLAGGSWGYEQYF. The CDR3 DNA follows: TGCGCCAGCAGCGACCAACTAGCGGGAGGAAGCTGGGGTTACGAGCAGTACTTC.

This clone has just a few counts. The chain combines TRBV19 with TRBJ2-1; maybe TRBD2 (6 bases). Trimming took off 7 bases at V and 7 bases at J, with 17 bases between the two ends. Germline loops: CDR1 LNHDA, CDR2 SQIVND (reference sequence). The CDR3 has 14 residues. The DNA of the CDR3 is TGTGCCAGTAAGGTCGGCGGGATTGATAATGAGCAGTTCTTC. Translation: CASKVGGIDNEQFF.